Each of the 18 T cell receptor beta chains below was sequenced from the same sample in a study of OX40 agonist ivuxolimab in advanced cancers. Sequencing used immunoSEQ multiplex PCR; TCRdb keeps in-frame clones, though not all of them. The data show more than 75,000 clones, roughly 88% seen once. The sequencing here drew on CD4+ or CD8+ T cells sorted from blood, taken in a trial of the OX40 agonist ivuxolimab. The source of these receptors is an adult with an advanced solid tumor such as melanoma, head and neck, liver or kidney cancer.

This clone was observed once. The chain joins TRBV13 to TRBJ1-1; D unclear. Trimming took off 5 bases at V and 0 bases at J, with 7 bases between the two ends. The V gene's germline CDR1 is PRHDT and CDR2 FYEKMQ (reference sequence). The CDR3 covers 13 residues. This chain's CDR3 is CASSLEMNTEAFF. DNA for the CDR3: TGTGCCAGCAGCCTGGAAATGAACACTGAAGCTTTCTTT.

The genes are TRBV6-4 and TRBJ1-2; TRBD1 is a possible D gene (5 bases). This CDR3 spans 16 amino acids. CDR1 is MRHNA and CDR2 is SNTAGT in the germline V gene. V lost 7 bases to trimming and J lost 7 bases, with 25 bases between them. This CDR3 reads CASTSLGRQGSSGYTF. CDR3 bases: TGTGCCAGCACCTCACTGGGCCGCCAGGGTAGTTCTGGCTACACCTTC.

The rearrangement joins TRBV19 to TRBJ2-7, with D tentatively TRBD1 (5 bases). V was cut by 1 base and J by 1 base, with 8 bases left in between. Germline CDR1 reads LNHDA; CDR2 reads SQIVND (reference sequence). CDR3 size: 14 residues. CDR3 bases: TGTGCCAGTAGTATAGGCGGACAATCCTACGAGCAGTACTTC. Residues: CASSIGGQSYEQYF.

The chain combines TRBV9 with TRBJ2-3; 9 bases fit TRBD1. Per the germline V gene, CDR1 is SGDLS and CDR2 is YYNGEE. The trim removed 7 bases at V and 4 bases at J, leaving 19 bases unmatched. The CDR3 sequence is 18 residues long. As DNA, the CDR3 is TGTGCCAGCGGACGTCGTACCGGGACAGGGTCTGGCTCAGATACGCAGTATTTT. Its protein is CASGRRTGTGSGSDTQYF.

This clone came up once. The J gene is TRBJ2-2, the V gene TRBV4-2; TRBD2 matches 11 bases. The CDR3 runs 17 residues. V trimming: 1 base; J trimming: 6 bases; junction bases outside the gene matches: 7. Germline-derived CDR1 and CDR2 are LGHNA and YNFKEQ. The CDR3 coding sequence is TGTGCCAGCAGCCAAGTTTCACTAGCGGGAGCGTCCGGGGAGCTGTTTTTT. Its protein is CASSQVSLAGASGELFF.

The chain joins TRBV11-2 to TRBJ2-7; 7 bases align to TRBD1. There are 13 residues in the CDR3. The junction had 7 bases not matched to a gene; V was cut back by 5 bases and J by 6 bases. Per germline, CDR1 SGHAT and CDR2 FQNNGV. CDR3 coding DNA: TGTGCCAGCAGCGAAGACAGGGTCCGCGAGCAGTACTTC. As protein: CASSEDRVREQYF.

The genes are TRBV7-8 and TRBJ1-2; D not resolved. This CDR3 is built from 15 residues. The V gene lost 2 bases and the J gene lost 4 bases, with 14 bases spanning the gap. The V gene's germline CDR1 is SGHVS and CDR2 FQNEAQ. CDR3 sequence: CASSLFGRGSYGYTF. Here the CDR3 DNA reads TGTGCCAGCAGCTTATTCGGTCGGGGATCCTATGGCTACACCTTC.

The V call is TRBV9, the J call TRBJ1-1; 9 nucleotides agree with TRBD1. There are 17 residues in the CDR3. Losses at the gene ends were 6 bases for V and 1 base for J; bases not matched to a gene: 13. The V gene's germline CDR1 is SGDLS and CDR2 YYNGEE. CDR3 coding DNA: TGTGCCAGCACCCCCTCGAGCGGGACAGGGAAGAACACTGAAGCTTTCTTT. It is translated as CASTPSSGTGKNTEAFF.

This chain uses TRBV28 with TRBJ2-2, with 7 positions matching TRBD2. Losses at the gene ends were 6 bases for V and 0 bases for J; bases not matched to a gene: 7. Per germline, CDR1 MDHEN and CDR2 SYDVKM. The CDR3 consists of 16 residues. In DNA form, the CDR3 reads TGTGCCAGCAGCCCAGGAGCGGGGCCGAACACCGGGGAGCTGTTTTTT. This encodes CASSPGAGPNTGELFF.

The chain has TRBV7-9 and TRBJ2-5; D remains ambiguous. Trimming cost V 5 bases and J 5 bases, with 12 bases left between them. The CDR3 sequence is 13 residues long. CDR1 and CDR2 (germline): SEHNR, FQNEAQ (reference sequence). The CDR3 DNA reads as TGTGCCAGCAGCCCGTCCCCCCCCGAGACCCAGTACTTC. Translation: CASSPSPPETQYF.

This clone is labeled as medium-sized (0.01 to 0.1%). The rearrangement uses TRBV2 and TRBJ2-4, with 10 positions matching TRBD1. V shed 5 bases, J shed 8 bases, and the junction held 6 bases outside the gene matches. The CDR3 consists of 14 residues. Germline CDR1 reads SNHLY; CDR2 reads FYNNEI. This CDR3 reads CASSTGQGIDIQYF. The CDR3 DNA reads TGTGCCAGCAGTACGGGACAGGGGATCGACATTCAGTACTTC.

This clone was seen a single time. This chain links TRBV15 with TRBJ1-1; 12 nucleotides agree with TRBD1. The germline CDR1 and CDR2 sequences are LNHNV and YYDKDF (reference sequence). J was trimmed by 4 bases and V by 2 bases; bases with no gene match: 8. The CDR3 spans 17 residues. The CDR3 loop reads CATSRPGQGALSTEAFF. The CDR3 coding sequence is TGTGCCACCAGCAGACCGGGACAGGGGGCGCTTAGCACTGAAGCTTTCTTT.

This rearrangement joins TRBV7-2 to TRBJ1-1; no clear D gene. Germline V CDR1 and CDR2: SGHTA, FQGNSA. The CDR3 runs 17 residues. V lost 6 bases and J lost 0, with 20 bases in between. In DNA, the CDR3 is TGTGCCAGCAGTTTTAGGCGCTCCCCGATGATGAACACTGAAGCTTTCTTT. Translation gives CASSFRRSPMMNTEAFF.

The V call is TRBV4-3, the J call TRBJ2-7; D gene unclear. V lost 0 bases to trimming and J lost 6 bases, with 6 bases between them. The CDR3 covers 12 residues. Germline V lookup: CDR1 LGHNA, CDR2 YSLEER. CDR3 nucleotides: TGCGCCAGCAGCCAAGAAGGGTCCGAGCAGTACTTC. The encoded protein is CASSQEGSEQYF.

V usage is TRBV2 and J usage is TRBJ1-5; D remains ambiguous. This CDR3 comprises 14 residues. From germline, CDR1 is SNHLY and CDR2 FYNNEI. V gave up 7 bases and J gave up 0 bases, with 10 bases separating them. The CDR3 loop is CASMGGFSNQPQHF. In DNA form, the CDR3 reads TGTGCCAGCATGGGAGGATTTAGCAATCAGCCCCAGCATTTT.

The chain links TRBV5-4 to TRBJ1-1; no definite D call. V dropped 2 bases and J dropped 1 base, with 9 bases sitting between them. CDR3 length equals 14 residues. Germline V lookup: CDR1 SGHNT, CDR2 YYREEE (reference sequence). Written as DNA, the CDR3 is TGTGCCAGCAGCTTTGGCCAGAGGAACACTGAAGCTTTCTTT. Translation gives CASSFGQRNTEAFF.

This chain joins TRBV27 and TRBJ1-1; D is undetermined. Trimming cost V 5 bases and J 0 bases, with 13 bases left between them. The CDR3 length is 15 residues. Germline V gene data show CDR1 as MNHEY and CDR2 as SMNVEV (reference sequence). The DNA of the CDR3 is TGTGCCAGCAGTCCCTGGACGGATATGAACACTGAAGCTTTCTTT. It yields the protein CASSPWTDMNTEAFF.

The CDR3 loop is CASRMTSGRAYEQYF. The CDR3 DNA sequence: TGTGCCAGCAGAATGACTAGCGGGAGGGCCTACGAGCAGTACTTC. The chain uses TRBV28 and TRBJ2-7, with 14 bases identical to TRBD2. Germline V gives CDR1 MDHEN, CDR2 SYDVKM. The CDR3 has 15 amino acids. V lost 6 bases, J lost 2 bases, and 3 bases stayed unmatched.